This TCR beta chain originates from a study of blood T cell repertoires in COVID-19. Across the study: T cells, B-cell-depleted T cells, or PBMCs supplied cDNA or gDNA.

In the original workflow: Amplifying reference gene primers gave estimates of nucleated cell counts. Profiling relied on immunoSEQ multiplex PCR, and the TCRdb table lists in-frame clones only, not all of them. V and J calls and clone size follow that table, whereas D and trimming were derived from the DNA. The sample yields some 330,000 clones, 92% seen once. Participants had their cohort set by participant-reported clinical history. Recovered participants had two consecutive negative NP/OP PCR tests, healthcare professional clearance, or symptom resolution. The CDR3 loop spans 18 amino acids. With V trimmed by 1 base and J by 5 bases, 7 bases remained unmatched. Germline lookup yields CDR1 SEHNR and CDR2 FQNEAQ (reference sequence).

Input material: PBMCs or T cells enriched from blood (not recorded which). The rearrangement uses TRBV7-9 and TRBJ2-1; the match to TRBD2 covers 14 bases. The receptor's source is a woman in her thirties who had recovered from COVID-19. The CDR3 loop reads CASSLVWTSGGHNNEQFF. As DNA, the CDR3 is TGTGCCAGCAGCTTAGTTTGGACTAGCGGGGGGCATAACAATGAGCAGTTCTTC.